The 9 T cell receptor beta chains reported below all come from one sample, sequenced in a study of T-cell memory formation after mild COVID-19. In TCRdb, the 5' RACE reads were re-called with MiXCR into one record per CDR3 protein. Among 200,000 to 250,000 distinct CDR3 sequences listed, around 10% were seen once. Material for sequencing was PBMCs or a T cell subset sorted from them (not recorded which). All receptors come from a young man who had mild COVID-19 (a few samples of this study predate the infection). Cell type and time point are not known.

CDR3 region: CASMLTENTEAFF. CDR3 DNA: TGCGCCAGTATGCTCACAGAAAACACTGAAGCTTTCTTT. V and J are TRBV5-1 and TRBJ1-1, with D unclear. The V gene's germline CDR1 is SGHRS and CDR2 YFSETQ. The germline V and J ends were trimmed by 8 bases and 2 bases, with 13 bases remaining between them. The CDR3 consists of 13 residues.

This clonotype was counted between two and nine times. This rearrangement joins TRBV20-1 to TRBJ1-2; TRBD1 agrees at 7 bases. The CDR3 length is 15 residues. The junction had 13 bases not matched to a gene; V was cut back by 5 bases and J by 4 bases. Germline-derived CDR1 and CDR2 are DFQATT and SNEGSKA (reference sequence). The CDR3 nucleotides are TGCAGTGCTTGGAACCAAGAAGGGGGCCCCTATGGCTACACCTTC. Protein: CSAWNQEGGPYGYTF.

This clonotype was observed a few times. The chain joins TRBV5-5 to TRBJ2-3; 12 positions match TRBD2. Germline V gives CDR1 SGHKS, CDR2 YYEKEE (reference sequence). This CDR3 has 16 residues. J lost 4 bases, V lost 4 bases, and 7 bases had no gene match. The CDR3 coding sequence is TGTGCCAGCAGCCCTAGCGGGGGGGCCTGGCCAGATACGCAGTATTTT. As protein: CASSPSGGAWPDTQYF.

This clonotype was picked up a small number of times. The rearrangement joins TRBV4-3 to TRBJ2-7, with D uncertain. The V gene's germline CDR1 is LGHNA and CDR2 YSLEER. CDR3 length: 15 amino acids. Trimming took 0 bases from V and 3 from J, leaving 12 bases between them. The CDR3 loop is CASSQEVRRIYEQYF. The CDR3 region has the DNA TGCGCCAGCAGCCAAGAAGTCCGGCGGATCTACGAGCAGTACTTC.

In this sample, this clonotype turned up a few times. V gene TRBV9 combines with J gene TRBJ1-2, with 9 bases fitting TRBD1. The V gene end was trimmed by 0 bases and the J gene end by 5 bases; junction bases not matched to a gene: 8. The CDR3 is made up of 16 amino acids. CDR1 is SGDLS and CDR2 is YYNGEE in the germline V gene. The CDR3 loop reads CASSVGGTGSKYGYTF. The CDR3 DNA follows: TGTGCCAGCAGCGTAGGGGGGACAGGGTCGAAGTATGGCTACACCTTC.

This clonotype was detected only a few times. The CDR3 bases are TGTGCCAGCAGTCCACAGGAGGGGTTGGGGACAGATACGCAGTATTTT. This translates into CASSPQEGLGTDTQYF. The genes are TRBV12-3 or TRBV12-4 and TRBJ2-3; D perhaps matches TRBD2 (6 bases). V was clipped by 5 bases and J by 3 bases, with 18 bases between them. This CDR3 spans 16 amino acids.

In this sample, this clonotype turned up many times. The V gene is TRBV29-1, the J gene TRBJ2-1; D possibly corresponds to TRBD2 (6 bases). Trimming shortened V by 3 bases and J by 5 bases, and 11 bases separated the two germline ends. The CDR3 is 13 amino acids. Per the germline V gene, CDR1 is SQVTM and CDR2 is ANQGSEA. DNA for the CDR3: TGCAGCGTTGAGCCGGAGGGGAACAATGAGCAGTTCTTC. Translating it yields CSVEPEGNNEQFF.

As DNA, the CDR3 is TGTGCCAGCTCACTCACGGATCCCTCTGGAAACACCATATATTTT. Residues: CASSLTDPSGNTIYF. V is TRBV18 and J is TRBJ1-3; no clear D gene. The V end was cut by 4 bases, the J end by 0 bases, with 10 bases between. Germline V gene sequence: CDR1 KGHSH, CDR2 LQKENI. The CDR3 loop spans 15 amino acids. Combining the CDR3 with reference TRBV18 and TRBJ1-3 gives the whole variable domain NAGVMQNPRHLVRRRGQEARLRCSPMKGHSHVYWYRQLPEEGLKFMVYLQKENIIDESGMPKERFSAEFPKEGPSILRIQQVVRGDSAAYFCASSLTDPSGNTIYFGEGSWLTVV.

This clonotype showed up many times. This rearrangement joins TRBV5-1 to TRBJ2-2; D gene unclear. Germline V lookup: CDR1 SGHRS, CDR2 YFSETQ. This CDR3 region has 14 residues. V dropped 5 bases and J dropped 4 bases, with 12 bases sitting between them. DNA of the CDR3: TGCGCCAGCAGTGGCCAGGCCAGCACCGGGGAGCTGTTTTTT. Translation gives CASSGQASTGELFF.